These T cell receptor beta chains were read from a single sample in a study of blood T cell repertoires in COVID-19. Assay used: immunoSEQ multiplex PCR; TCRdb lists only in-frame clones, some missing. The table shows over 200,000 clones, with around 80% occurring only once. Sequencing was carried out using peripheral blood. The receptors were sampled from a human donor in a cohort sampled during active COVID-19. Each CDR3 is given with its conserved first and last residue. A D gene is named only where the DNA matches it firmly. The size of a clone is reported for some rows only, either as once, few or many, or as a class for expanded clones.

abundance	len	v_gene	j_gene	d_gene	CDR3aa	CDR3nt
few	15	TRBV18	TRBJ2-1	.	CASSRVGGGYNEQFF	TGTGCCAGCTCACGTGTCGGTGGAGGATACAATGAGCAGTTCTTC
.	15	TRBV9	TRBJ2-6	.	CASSVVGAGANVLTF	TGTGCCAGCAGCGTAGTCGGGGCTGGGGCCAACGTCCTGACTTTC
few	15	TRBV11-1	TRBJ1-2	.	CASSPGRDGNYGYTF	TGTGCCAGCAGCCCGGGGCGGGACGGTAACTATGGCTACACCTTC
.	15	TRBV30	TRBJ1-5	TRBD1	CALSSGDRGSQPQHF	TGTGCCTTGAGCTCTGGAGACAGGGGATCTCAGCCCCAGCATTTT
.	14	TRBV10-3	TRBJ1-3	.	CAISDRSSGNTIYF	TGTGCCATCAGTGATCGGTCCTCTGGAAACACCATATATTTT
.	12	TRBV3-1/TRBV3-2	TRBJ2-7	.	CASSVSSYEQYF	TGTGCCAGCAGCGTGAGCTCCTACGAGCAGTACTTC
.	14	TRBV30	TRBJ1-3	TRBD1	CAWRDRGVGNTIYF	TGTGCCTGGCGGGACAGGGGGGTTGGAAACACCATATATTTT
few	12	TRBV11-1	TRBJ2-7	.	CASSRNLYEQYF	TGTGCCAGCAGCCGCAACCTATACGAGCAGTACTTC
many	15	TRBV4-3	TRBJ2-1	.	CASSQGGGHYNEQFF	TGCGCCAGCAGCCAAGGGGGCGGACACTACAATGAGCAGTTCTTC
.	15	TRBV9	TRBJ1-2	TRBD1	CASSERDRDHYGYTF	TGTGCCAGCAGCGAGAGGGACAGGGATCACTATGGCTACACCTTC
.	15	TRBV7-9	TRBJ2-7	TRBD2	CASSQRTSGKYEQYF	TGTGCCAGCAGCCAACGGACTAGCGGGAAGTACGAGCAGTACTTC
.	15	TRBV12-5	TRBJ1-1	.	CASALLGGFGTEAFF	TGTGCTAGTGCTCTGCTAGGGGGTTTTGGCACTGAAGCTTTCTTT
few	12	TRBV29-1	TRBJ2-7	.	CSVGDTFYEQYF	TGCAGCGTAGGGGACACATTCTACGAGCAGTACTTC
.	14	TRBV19	TRBJ1-4	.	CASSTRGTNEKLFF	TGTGCCAGTAGTACCAGGGGAACTAATGAAAAACTGTTTTTT